The sequence of this T cell receptor (beta chain) was determined in a study of patients and donors after allogeneic stem cell transplantation. CDR1 and CDR2 (germline): LGHNA, YNFKEQ. The junction had 14 bases not matched to a gene; V was cut back by 4 bases and J by 6 bases. CDR3 length: 16 residues. One entry per CDR3 protein, called by TCRdb with MiXCR from the RT-PCR reads. The profile covers about 200,000 distinct CDR3 sequences, with around two fifths appearing a single time and about 35% taken by the ten largest. The chain recombines TRBV4-2 with TRBJ1-1; 7 bases are shared with TRBD1. Sequencing was done on a sample of blood, either unsorted or a sorted T cell fraction (not recorded which). This TCR came from a human donor who was either an allogeneic HSCT recipient or a stem cell or donor lymphocyte infusion donor (not recorded which). It is not recorded whose cells these are; they may come from a transplant donor. The CDR3, as DNA: TGTGCCAGCAGCCCCCAGGGGGGACAGCTTTTTCCTGAAGCTTTCTTT. It specifies CASSPQGGQLFPEAFF.